Following are 5 T cell receptor beta chains from one sample sequenced in a study of blood T cell repertoires in COVID-19. TCRdb's table, derived via immunoSEQ multiplex PCR, lists solely in-frame clones and lacks some. The sample lists some 270,000 clones; roughly 90% were seen once. Sequenced: PBMCs or T cells enriched from blood (not recorded which). The receptors were sampled from a woman aged 40 to 50 who had recovered from COVID-19.

This clone was counted between two and nine times. The V and J genes are TRBV19 and TRBJ1-5; TRBD1 might be the D (5 bases). CDR1 and CDR2 (germline): LNHDA, SQIVND (reference sequence). The CDR3 is made up of 13 amino acids. Trimming shortened V by 8 bases and J by 7 bases, and 15 bases separated the two germline ends. CDR3: CASHSGIYQPQHF. DNA of the CDR3: TGTGCCAGTCACTCAGGGATTTACCAGCCCCAGCATTTT.

The CDR3 DNA follows: TGTGCCAGCAGCCAAGACCCTGGCACAAAAGAGCAGTACTTC. This sequence encodes CASSQDPGTKEQYF. V gene TRBV4-2 combines with J gene TRBJ2-7, with D unresolved. CDR1 LGHNA and CDR2 YNFKEQ come from the germline V gene. The V end was cut by 0 bases, the J end by 7 bases, with 13 bases between. The CDR3 totals 14 residues.

J is TRBJ2-1 and V is TRBV6-5; 7 bases map to TRBD2. The CDR3 is made up of 15 amino acids. The junction had 9 bases not matched to a gene; V was cut back by 4 bases and J by 6 bases. Germline V lookup: CDR1 MNHEY, CDR2 SVGAGI. CDR3 protein: CASSSVSRGFNEQFF. CDR3 DNA: TGTGCCAGCAGTTCTGTTTCGCGGGGGTTCAATGAGCAGTTCTTC.

The chain carries TRBV12-5 and TRBJ1-4; D perhaps matches TRBD1 (5 bases). With 2 bases removed from V and 0 bases from J, the gap between germline ends came to 16 bases. CDR1 and CDR2 from the germline V gene are LGHNT and FRNRAP. This CDR3 is built from 18 residues. The DNA for the CDR3 is TGTGCTAGTGGTTTGCCCCAGGGAGGAAGGGCAACTAATGAAAAACTGTTTTTT. It encodes CASGLPQGGRATNEKLFF.

The chain is built from TRBV7-2 and TRBJ2-3, with D maybe TRBD1 (6 bases). The V and J ends lost 1 base and 6 bases respectively, with 8 bases between them. The CDR3 totals 13 residues. Germline assignment: CDR1 SGHTA and CDR2 FQGNSA. CDR3 protein: CASSLVQGDTQYF. The CDR3 DNA reads as TGTGCCAGCAGCTTAGTTCAGGGGGATACGCAGTATTTT.